This entry lists 8 T cell receptor beta chains sequenced from one sample in a study of CXCR3-negative and CXCR3-positive naive CD8 T cells. Study-level results: CXCR3-positive naive cells carried more hydrophobic TRB CDR3s than CXCR3-negative naive cells did.

TRB cDNA libraries were made by UMI-labeled 5' RACE. TCRdb reprocessed the 5' RACE reads, with one entry per CDR3 protein and no DNA. The sample includes some 54,000 distinct CDR3 sequences. These receptors' targets are unknown. Sample: naive CXCR3+ CD8+ T cells from blood. Subset defined: CD45RO-CCR7+CD27+CD95- naive CD8+ T cells expressing CXCR3 (TNR3+). The receptors derive from a human donor in good health. Some clones in this sample may be carry-over from other donors' samples.

This chain links TRBV7-2 with TRBJ2-7; TCRdb indicates TRBD2, and absent DNA this call remains unverified. Germline V lookup: CDR1 SGHTA, CDR2 FQGNSA. The CDR3 totals 15 residues. The CDR3 reads CASSLTPGGDYEQYF.

The chain carries TRBV24-1 and TRBJ2-2; TCRdb calls TRBD1, which cannot be checked without DNA. CDR3 size: 17 residues. Germline V gene sequence: CDR1 KGHDR, CDR2 SFDVKD. CDR3 sequence reads: CATSPRDRGRITGELFF.

The chain employs TRBV29-1 and TRBJ2-7; the D gene TCRdb calls, TRBD2, cannot be checked with no DNA. CDR1 is SQVTM, CDR2 ANQGSEA, per germline. The CDR3 contains 13 residues. The CDR3 spells CSVGAAGGYEQYF.

This chain uses TRBV11-2 with TRBJ2-7; the TRBD1 assignment by TCRdb is unverifiable without DNA. Germline CDR1 and CDR2: SGHAT and FQNNGV. This CDR3 has 14 residues. This CDR3 reads CASSTTGDFYEQYF.

This sequence joins TRBV5-1 and TRBJ2-5; TCRdb returns TRBD1, unconfirmable since there is no DNA. The CDR3 covers 15 residues. Germline CDR1 SGHRS, CDR2 YFSETQ. The CDR3 protein is CASSLARGPQETQYF. The full variable domain, in which reference TRBV5-1 and TRBJ2-5 provide the parts outside the CDR3, is KAGVTQTPRYLIKTRGQQVTLSCSPISGHRSVSWYQQTPGQGLQFLFEYFSETQRNKGNFPGRFSGRQFSNSRSEMNVSTLELGDSALYLCASSLARGPQETQYFGPGTRLLVL.

This clonotype is called medium-sized based on its frequency. The chain is built from TRBV4-3 and TRBJ1-4. This CDR3 is 14 amino acids long. Germline V gives CDR1 LGHNA, CDR2 YSLEER. This CDR3 is CASSFTATNEKLFF.

The chain uses TRBV4-3 and TRBJ2-2; there is no DNA to check the TCRdb D call of TRBD1. The CDR3 consists of 18 residues. CDR1 and CDR2 (germline): LGHNA, YSLEER. The CDR3 loop is CASSQDPFGNRVTGELFF.

The chain couples TRBV14 to TRBJ2-7; the D call from TCRdb, TRBD1, cannot be confirmed without DNA. There are 17 residues in the CDR3. Per the germline V gene, CDR1 is SGHDN and CDR2 is FVKESK. This CDR3 is CASSQAPGRGSVFEQYF.